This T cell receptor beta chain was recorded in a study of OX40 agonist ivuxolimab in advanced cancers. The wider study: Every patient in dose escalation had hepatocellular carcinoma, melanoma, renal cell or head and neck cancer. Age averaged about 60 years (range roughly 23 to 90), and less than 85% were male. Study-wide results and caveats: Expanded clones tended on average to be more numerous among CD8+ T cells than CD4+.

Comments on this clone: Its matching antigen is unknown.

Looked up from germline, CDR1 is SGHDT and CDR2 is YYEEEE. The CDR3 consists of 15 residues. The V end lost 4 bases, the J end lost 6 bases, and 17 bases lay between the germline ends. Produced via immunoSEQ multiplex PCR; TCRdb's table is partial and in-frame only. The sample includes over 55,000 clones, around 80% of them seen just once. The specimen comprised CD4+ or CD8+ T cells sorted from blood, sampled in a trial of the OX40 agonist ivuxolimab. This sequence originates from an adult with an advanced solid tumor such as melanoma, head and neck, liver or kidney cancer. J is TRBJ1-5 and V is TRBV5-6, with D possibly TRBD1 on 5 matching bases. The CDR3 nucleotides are TGTGCCAGCAGCCGGGGGGTCCACAACACTCAGCCCCAGCATTTT. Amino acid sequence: CASSRGVHNTQPQHF. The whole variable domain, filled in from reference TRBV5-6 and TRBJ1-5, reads DAGVTQSPTHLIKTRGQQVTLRCSPKSGHDTVSWYQQALGQGPQFIFQYYEEEERQRGNFPDRFSGHQFPNYSSELNVNALLLGDSALYLCASSRGVHNTQPQHFGDGTRLSIL.